The 2 T cell receptor beta chains below were found in one sample sequenced in a study of shared clonotypes between healthy human individuals. Positively selected for CCR7, the CD45RO-negative cells used as naive CD8 cells excluded terminally differentiated effector memory CD45RA+ cells. Clones were read by immunoSEQ multiplex PCR, and TCRdb kept only the in-frame ones, dropping some. The table includes millions of clones, about 95% detected once. Sequenced material: naive CD8+ T cells sorted from blood. The source is a man between 18 and 35 years old in good health.

V is TRBV11-2 and J is TRBJ2-1; 9 nucleotides agree with TRBD2. CDR1 and CDR2 (germline): SGHAT, FQNNGV. The CDR3 is made up of 19 amino acids. With 5 bases clipped from V and 4 bases from J, the junction kept 18 bases outside the gene matches. Here the CDR3 DNA reads TGTGCCAGCAGCGGCGTTTCGGTAGCGGGAGAGCCCGGTTACAATGAGCAGTTCTTC. Protein: CASSGVSVAGEPGYNEQFF.

The genes are TRBV4-1 and TRBJ2-7; 9 bases map to TRBD1. CDR1 is MGHRA and CDR2 is YSYEKL in the germline V gene. The junction had 12 bases not matched to a gene; V was cut back by 3 bases and J by 0 bases. The CDR3 has 18 residues. CDR3 residues: CASSQEGQGVLSSYEQYF. DNA for the CDR3: TGCGCCAGCAGCCAGGAGGGACAGGGCGTCTTGAGCTCCTACGAGCAGTACTTC.